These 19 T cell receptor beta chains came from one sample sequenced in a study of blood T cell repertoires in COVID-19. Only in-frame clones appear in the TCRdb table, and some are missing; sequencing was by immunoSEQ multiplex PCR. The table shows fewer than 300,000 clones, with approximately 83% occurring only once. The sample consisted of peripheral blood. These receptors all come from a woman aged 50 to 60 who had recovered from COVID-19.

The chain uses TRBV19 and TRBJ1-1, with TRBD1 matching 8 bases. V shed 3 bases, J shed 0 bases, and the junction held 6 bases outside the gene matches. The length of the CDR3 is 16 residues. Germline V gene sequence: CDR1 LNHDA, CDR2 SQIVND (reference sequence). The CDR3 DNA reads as TGTGCCAGTAGTATTTCGACGACAGGGGTGAACACTGAAGCTTTCTTT. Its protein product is CASSISTTGVNTEAFF.

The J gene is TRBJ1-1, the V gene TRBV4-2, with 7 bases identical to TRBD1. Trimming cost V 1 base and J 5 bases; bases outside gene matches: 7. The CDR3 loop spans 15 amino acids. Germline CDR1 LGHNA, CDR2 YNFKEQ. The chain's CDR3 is CASSQGQGSMTEAFF. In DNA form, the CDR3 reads TGTGCCAGCAGCCAAGGACAGGGTAGTATGACTGAAGCTTTCTTT.

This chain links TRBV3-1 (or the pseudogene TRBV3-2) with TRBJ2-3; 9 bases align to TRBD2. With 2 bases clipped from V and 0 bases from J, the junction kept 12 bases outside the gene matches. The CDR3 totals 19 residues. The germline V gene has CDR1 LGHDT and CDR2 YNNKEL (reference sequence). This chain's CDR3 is CASSQLPRLAEASTDTQYF. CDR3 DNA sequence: TGTGCCAGCAGCCAACTCCCTAGACTAGCGGAGGCTAGCACAGATACGCAGTATTTT.

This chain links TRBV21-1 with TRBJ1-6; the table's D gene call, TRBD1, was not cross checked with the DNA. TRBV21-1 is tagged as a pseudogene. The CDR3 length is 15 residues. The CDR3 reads CASSKSRRGGSPLHF. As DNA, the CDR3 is TGTGCCAGCAGCAAAAGTCGAAGAGGGGGCTCACCCCTCCACTTT.

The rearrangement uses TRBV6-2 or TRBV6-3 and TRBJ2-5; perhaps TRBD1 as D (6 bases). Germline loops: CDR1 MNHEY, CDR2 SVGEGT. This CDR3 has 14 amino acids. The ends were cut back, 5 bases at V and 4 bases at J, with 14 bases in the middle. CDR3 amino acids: CASSPRGSGETQYF. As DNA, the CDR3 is TGTGCCAGCAGTCCCAGGGGATCGGGAGAGACCCAGTACTTC.

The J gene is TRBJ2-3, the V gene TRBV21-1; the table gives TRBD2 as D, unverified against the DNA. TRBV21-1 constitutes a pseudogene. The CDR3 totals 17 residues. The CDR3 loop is CASSPRGSGRASDTQYF. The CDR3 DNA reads TGTGCCAGCAGCCCCCGTGGAAGCGGGAGGGCCTCAGATACGCAGTATTTT.

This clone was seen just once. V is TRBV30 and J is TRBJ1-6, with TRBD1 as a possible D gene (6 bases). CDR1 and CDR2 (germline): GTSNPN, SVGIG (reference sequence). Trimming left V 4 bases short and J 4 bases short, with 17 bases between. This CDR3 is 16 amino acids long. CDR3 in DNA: TGTGCCTGGACTCCGCCGTGGGGGCGTTATAATTCACCCCTCCACTTT. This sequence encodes CAWTPPWGRYNSPLHF.

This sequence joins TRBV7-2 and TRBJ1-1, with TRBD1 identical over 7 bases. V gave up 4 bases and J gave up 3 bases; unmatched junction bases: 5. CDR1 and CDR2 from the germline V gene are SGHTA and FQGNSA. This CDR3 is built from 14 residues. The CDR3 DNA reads TGTGCCAGCAGCTCTCGACAGGGTCACACTGAAGCTTTCTTT. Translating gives CASSSRQGHTEAFF.

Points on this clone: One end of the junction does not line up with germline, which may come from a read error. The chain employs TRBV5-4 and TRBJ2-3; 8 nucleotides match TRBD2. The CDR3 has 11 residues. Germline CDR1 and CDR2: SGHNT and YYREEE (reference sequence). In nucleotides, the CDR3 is TGTGCCAGCAGCAGGGGACTAGGACATCTTTTT. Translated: CASSRGLGHLF.

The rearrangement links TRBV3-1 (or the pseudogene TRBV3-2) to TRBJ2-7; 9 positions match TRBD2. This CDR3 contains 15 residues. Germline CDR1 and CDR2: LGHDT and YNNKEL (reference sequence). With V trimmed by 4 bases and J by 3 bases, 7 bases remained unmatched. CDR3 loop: CASSPNSGRGYEQYF. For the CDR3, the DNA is TGTGCCAGCAGCCCAAATAGCGGGAGAGGCTACGAGCAGTACTTC.

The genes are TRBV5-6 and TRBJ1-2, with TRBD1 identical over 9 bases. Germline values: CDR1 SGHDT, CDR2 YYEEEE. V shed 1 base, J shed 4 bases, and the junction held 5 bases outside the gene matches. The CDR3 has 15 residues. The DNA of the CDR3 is TGTGCCAGCAGCTTGACGAGGACAGGGGCCTATGGCTACACCTTC. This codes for CASSLTRTGAYGYTF.

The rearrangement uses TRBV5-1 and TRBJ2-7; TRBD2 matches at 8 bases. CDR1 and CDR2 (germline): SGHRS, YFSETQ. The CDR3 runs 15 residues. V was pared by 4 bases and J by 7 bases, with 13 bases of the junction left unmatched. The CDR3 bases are TGCGCCAGCAGCCCCTTAACGGGACTAGTTAAGGAGCAGTACTTC. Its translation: CASSPLTGLVKEQYF. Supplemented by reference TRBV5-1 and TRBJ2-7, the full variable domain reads KAGVTQTPRYLIKTRGQQVTLSCSPISGHRSVSWYQQTPGQGLQFLFEYFSETQRNKGNFPGRFSGRQFSNSRSEMNVSTLELGDSALYLCASSPLTGLVKEQYFGPGTRLTVT.

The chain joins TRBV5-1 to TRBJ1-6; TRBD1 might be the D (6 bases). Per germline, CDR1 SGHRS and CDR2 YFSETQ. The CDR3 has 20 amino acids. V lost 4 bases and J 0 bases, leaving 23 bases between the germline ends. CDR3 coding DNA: TGCGCCAGCAGCAAGGACAGTGGATCCACAACTAGCTCCTATAATTCACCCCTCCACTTT. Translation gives CASSKDSGSTTSSYNSPLHF.

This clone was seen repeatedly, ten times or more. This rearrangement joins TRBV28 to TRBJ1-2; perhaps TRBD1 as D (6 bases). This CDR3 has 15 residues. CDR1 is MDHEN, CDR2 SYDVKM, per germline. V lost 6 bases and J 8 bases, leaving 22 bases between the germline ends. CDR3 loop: CASSPGSRRGKGYTF. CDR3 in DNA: TGTGCCAGCAGCCCAGGATCTCGCAGGGGAAAGGGCTACACCTTC.

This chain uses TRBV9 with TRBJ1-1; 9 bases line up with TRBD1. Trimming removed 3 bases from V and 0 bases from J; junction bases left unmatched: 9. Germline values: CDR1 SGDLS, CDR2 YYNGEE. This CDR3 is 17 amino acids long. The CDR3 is CASSGRPGTGLNTEAFF. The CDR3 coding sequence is TGTGCCAGCAGCGGCCGTCCCGGGACAGGGTTGAACACTGAAGCTTTCTTT. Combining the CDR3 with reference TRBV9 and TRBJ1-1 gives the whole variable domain DSGVTQTPKHLITATGQRVTLRCSPRSGDLSVYWYQQSLDQGLQFLIQYYNGEERAKGNILERFSAQQFPDLHSELNLSSLELGDSALYFCASSGRPGTGLNTEAFFGQGTRLTVV.

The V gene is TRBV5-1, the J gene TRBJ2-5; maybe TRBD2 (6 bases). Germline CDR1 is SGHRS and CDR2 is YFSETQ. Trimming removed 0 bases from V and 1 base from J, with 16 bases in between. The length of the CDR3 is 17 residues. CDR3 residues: CASSLAVGAGTQETQYF. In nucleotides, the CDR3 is TGCGCCAGCAGCTTGGCGGTAGGGGCGGGGACCCAAGAGACCCAGTACTTC.

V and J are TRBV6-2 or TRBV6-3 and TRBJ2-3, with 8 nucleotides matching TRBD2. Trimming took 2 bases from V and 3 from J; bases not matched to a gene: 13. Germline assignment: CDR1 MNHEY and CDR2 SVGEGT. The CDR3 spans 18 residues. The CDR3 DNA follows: TGTGCCAGCAGTTACGTACGGGGGCGGACTAGCAGGACAGATACGCAGTATTTT. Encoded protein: CASSYVRGRTSRTDTQYF.

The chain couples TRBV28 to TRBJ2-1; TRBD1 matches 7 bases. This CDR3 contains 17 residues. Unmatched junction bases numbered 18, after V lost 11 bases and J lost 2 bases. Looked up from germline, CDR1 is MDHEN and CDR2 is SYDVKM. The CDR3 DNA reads TGTGCCCTCAGTTTAAAGGGGGCAGGGGACACCTACAATGAGCAGTTCTTC. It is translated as CALSLKGAGDTYNEQFF.

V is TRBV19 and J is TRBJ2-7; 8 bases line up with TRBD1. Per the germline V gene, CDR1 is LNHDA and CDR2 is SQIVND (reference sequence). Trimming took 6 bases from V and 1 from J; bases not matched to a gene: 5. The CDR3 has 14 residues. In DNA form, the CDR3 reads TGTGCCAGTAGCCCGACAGGGGATTCCTACGAGCAGTACTTC. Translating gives CASSPTGDSYEQYF.